This entry describes one TCR beta chain. This clonotype was counted at least ten times. The clone's antigen remains unknown. Qualities for individual bases were not recorded, and no much larger clone is one base off. This sample is drawn from a study of glioma-infiltrating T cells (dated by TCRdb to the mid-2010s). Regarding the research as a whole: Sequencing of TCR alpha- and beta-chain repertoires was performed on glioma tissue, on non-neoplastic brain tissue, and on matched peripheral blood mononuclear cells. To gauge divergence between tissue and blood T-cell populations, every tissue-infiltrating repertoire was compared against the peripheral blood repertoire from the same patient. The paired cohort was made up of three low-grade glioma patients, several primary glioblastoma patients and three non-glioma patients who contributed non-neoplastic brain tissue. Here is what the overall study found, with its caveats: The group comparisons were based on small numbers of patients: three non-neoplastic, three low-grade glioma and several glioblastoma patients. Tissue and blood shared very few CDR3 sequences, a result attributed to high CDR3 diversity and limited sampling. VJ-independent divergence between tissue and blood was lower than expected in non-neoplastic patients but higher than expected in all gliomas, particularly low-grade gliomas.

TCR alpha and beta CDR3 regions were amplified with the iRepertoire nested amplicon-rescue multiplex PCR (arm-PCR) platform from RNA. One-step reverse transcription and amplification used about 95-400 ng of tissue mRNA or PBMC total RNA as input. Following bead purification, Illumina adapters were added through a secondary multiplex PCR, and the libraries were then gel-purified between 200 and 400 bp. Libraries carried internal 6-nucleotide barcodes used for demultiplexing. Sequencing of libraries was performed on an Illumina MiSeq with 2x220 or 2x250 nucleotide paired-end reads. In the paper's pipeline: FLASH 1.2.11 was used to merge paired reads, and BWA-MEM then aligned the reads to the GRCh37 human genome before TRA and TRB reads were extracted. V and J assignment used an IMGT-derived reference of cassette sequences and CDR3 motifs that included pseudogenes. Reads were translated in three frames, and productive CDR3s were defined by a C…FGXG motif without stop codons. Unique combinations of V-J cassette pair and CDR3 amino acid sequence were defined as clonotypes. Filtering of reads was based on Hamming distance, with the threshold set by the sequence error rate of each sample in mapped regions. Using fastp at Q25 and MiXCR, TCRdb reprocessed the public reads and kept productive beta chains. Every CDR3 protein is listed once, alongside the most common genes and DNA of its rows. The V and J calls, along with clone size, are taken from TCRdb and not from the paper's own processing. This sample lists roughly 200,000 distinct CDR3 sequences; 32% were detected once. 20% to 25% of the sample is in the top ten clones.

The V end loses 4 bases and the J end loses 5 bases, and a stretch of 9 bases separates them. The CDR3, cysteine through phenylalanine, is 12 amino acids long. CDR3 DNA is the only sequence kept; it has 36 bases, read in frame from the first base. The germline V gene encodes CDR1 MNHNS and CDR2 SASEGT. This clonotype was sampled from a human donor with low-grade glioma or glioblastoma, undergoing nonglioma brain surgery, or in good health (not recorded which). The sequence joins TRBV6-1 to TRBJ2-7; the D gene cannot be resolved reliably. The sequenced sample was glioma tissue, nonneoplastic brain tissue, or PBMCs (not recorded which). The DNA is TGTGCCAGCAGTGCACTGACTGACGAGCAGTACTTC. This encodes CASSALTDEQYF.